A selection of T cell receptor beta chains follows, all from one sample in a study of immune cell composition in non-small cell lung cancer. Here immunoSEQ multiplex PCR was the method, and the copy in TCRdb shows in-frame clones only, minus some. The table shows 4,500 to 5,000 clones, with less than 75% occurring only once. The sample taken for sequencing was non-adjacent lung tissue. The source of these receptors is a human donor with non-small cell lung cancer. Each CDR3 is given with its conserved first and last residue. The order of the fields is clone size, J gene, V gene, D gene, CDR3 DNA, CDR3 protein. D genes are given only for firm matches. Size is omitted from some rows. Given values are once, few, many or a class for expanded clones.

once	TRBJ2-1	TRBV7-3	TRBD2	TGTGCCAGCAGCCCAAGCGGGGGACACCCTAGTGAGCAGTTCTTC	CASSPSGGHPSEQFF
few	TRBJ1-6	TRBV7-9	TRBD1	TGTGCCAGCAGCTCGTATGGCAGGGGGAATAATTCACCCCTCCACTTT	CASSSYGRGNNSPLHF
NA	TRBJ1-1	TRBV7-3	NA	TGTGCCAGCAGCGACTATGTGAACACTGAAGCTTTCTTT	CASSDYVNTEAFF
NA	TRBJ2-1	TRBV6-5	TRBD2	TGTGCCAGCAGTTTATCCAGCGGGGGTTACAATGAGCAGTTCTTC	CASSLSSGGYNEQFF
NA	TRBJ2-7	TRBV6-1	NA	TGTGCCAGCAGTGGGAGAACCTCCTACGAGCAGTACTTC	CASSGRTSYEQYF
NA	TRBJ2-3	TRBV11-1	TRBD2	TGTGCCAGCAGTCACGGGACTAGCGGGGGGCACACAGATACGCAGTATTTT	CASSHGTSGGHTDTQYF
NA	TRBJ1-1	TRBV19	NA	TGTGCCAGTAGTAGGGACGGATCCATGAACACTGAAGCTTTCTTT	CASSRDGSMNTEAFF
NA	TRBJ1-2	TRBV27	TRBD1	TGTGCCAGCGGCCGACAGGGGGCTTTTGGAAAAAACTATGGCTACACCTTC	CASGRQGAFGKNYGYTF
NA	TRBJ2-2	TRBV6-6	NA	TGTGCCAGCACCCAGGTGGGGAGTCCCACGCCAGGGGAGCTGTTTTTT	CASTQVGSPTPGELFF
NA	TRBJ1-4	TRBV7-8	NA	TGTGCCAGCAGCTTAGGGAAGGTTTTAGCTAATGAAAAACTGTTTTTT	CASSLGKVLANEKLFF
NA	TRBJ2-7	TRBV7-2	NA	TGTGCCAGCAGCTTAGAAGTGGGAGGACAAGGGCAGTACTTC	CASSLEVGGQGQYF
NA	TRBJ2-1	TRBV5-4	TRBD1	TGTGCCAGCAGCTGGGGGACAGTTAATGAGCAGTTCTTC	CASSWGTVNEQFF
few	TRBJ2-2	TRBV7-3	NA	TGTGCCAGCAGTCAGGGTGTCACCGGGGAGCTGTTTTTT	CASSQGVTGELFF
NA	TRBJ2-3	TRBV29-1	TRBD2	TGCAGCGTCCAGACTAGCGGAGATACGCAGTATTTT	CSVQTSGDTQYF
NA	TRBJ2-5	TRBV18	NA	TGTGCCAGCTCGCTTTACGGGTCCTCAGAGACCCAGTACTTC	CASSLYGSSETQYF
NA	TRBJ2-4	TRBV7-2	NA	TGTGCCAGCAGCTTAGTTGCGGGACCCAAAAACATTCAGTACTTC	CASSLVAGPKNIQYF
NA	TRBJ2-1	TRBV6-5	NA	TGTGCCAGCAGTTATAGACAGGCTTCGAAGCAGTTCTTC	CASSYRQASKQFF
NA	TRBJ1-6	TRBV4-1	TRBD1	TGCGCCAGCAGCCAAGATTGGAAGACAGGGGGCAATTCACCCCTCCACTTT	CASSQDWKTGGNSPLHF
few	TRBJ1-5	TRBV19	NA	TGTGCCAGTAGTATAGTCGGAGGTTATAGCAATCAGCCCCAGCATTTT	CASSIVGGYSNQPQHF
NA	TRBJ2-3	TRBV6-1	TRBD2	TGTGCCAGCAGTGAAGGGATTAGCGGGGGGGCAGATACGCAGTATTTT	CASSEGISGGADTQYF
few	TRBJ1-6	TRBV2	TRBD1	TGTGCCAGCGAACAGGGGAGGGACTATAATTCACCCCTCCACTTT	CASEQGRDYNSPLHF
NA	TRBJ2-1	TRBV11-2	TRBD2	TGTGCCAGCAGCTTAGGGACTAGTGAATCCAATGAGCAGTTCTTC	CASSLGTSESNEQFF
few	TRBJ1-2	TRBV5-4	TRBD1	TGTGCCAGCAGCTTGGGTCTCGGGACAGGCCTGGAAGGCTACACCTTC	CASSLGLGTGLEGYTF
once	TRBJ1-6	TRBV30	TRBD1	TGTGCCTGGAGACAGGGGGCAGCTAATTCACCCCTCCACTTT	CAWRQGAANSPLHF
NA	TRBJ1-2	TRBV6-5	NA	TGTGCCAGCAGTTCCCTGGACATCTATGGCTACACCTTC	CASSSLDIYGYTF
NA	TRBJ2-2	TRBV29-1	TRBD1	TGCAGCGTGACGGGGACAGTAAACACCGGGGAGCTGTTTTTT	CSVTGTVNTGELFF
NA	TRBJ1-1	TRBV5-4	TRBD1	TGTGCCAGCAGCTTGGTGGGGGACAGTCCTGATGCTTTCTTT	CASSLVGDSPDAFF
NA	TRBJ1-3	TRBV29-1	NA	TGCAGCCCGAGACCTGGAAACACCATATATTTT	CSPRPGNTIYF
NA	TRBJ2-7	TRBV5-6	NA	TGTGCCAGCAGCTTTCCAGTAACCCCCTACGAGCAGTACTTC	CASSFPVTPYEQYF
NA	TRBJ2-3	TRBV7-9	TRBD2	TGTGCCAGTGGACTAGCGGGGGCAGATACGCAGTATTTT	CASGLAGADTQYF
NA	TRBJ2-7	TRBV5-1	NA	TGCGCCAGCAGCTCTAACAGGGTCGAGCAGTACTTC	CASSSNRVEQYF